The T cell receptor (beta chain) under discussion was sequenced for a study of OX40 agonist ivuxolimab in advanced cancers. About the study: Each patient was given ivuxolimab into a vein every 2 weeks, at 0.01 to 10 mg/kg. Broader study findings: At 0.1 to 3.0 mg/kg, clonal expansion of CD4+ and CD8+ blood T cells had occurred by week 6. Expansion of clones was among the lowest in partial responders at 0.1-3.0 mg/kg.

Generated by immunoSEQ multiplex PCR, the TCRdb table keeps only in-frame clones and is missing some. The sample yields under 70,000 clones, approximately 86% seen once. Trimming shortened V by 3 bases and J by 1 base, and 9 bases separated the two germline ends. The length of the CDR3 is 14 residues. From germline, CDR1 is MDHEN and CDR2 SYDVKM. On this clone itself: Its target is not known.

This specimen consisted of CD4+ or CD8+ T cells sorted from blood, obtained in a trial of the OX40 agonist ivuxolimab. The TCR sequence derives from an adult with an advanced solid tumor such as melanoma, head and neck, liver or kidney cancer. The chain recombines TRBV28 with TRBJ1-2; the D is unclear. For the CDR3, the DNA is TGTGCCAGCAGTTTCGCCACAATTAACTATGGCTACACCTTC. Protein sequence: CASSFATINYGYTF.